These 20 T cell receptor beta chains originate from one sample sequenced in a study of beta chain features in type 1 diabetes listed by TCRdb under 2018. Paper-wide results and their limitations: In all four CD4+ subsets, TCRB CDR3 length was moderately but significantly shorter in type 1 diabetes patients.

These TCRs are of unknown antigen specificity. Library preparation employed the immunoSEQ multiplex PCR assay. The High Capacity cDNA Reverse Transcription Kit was used to reverse transcribe all of the isolated RNA, meaning that expressed TCRB transcripts were what got sequenced. TCRdb re-hosts the immuneACCESS table, in-frame sequences only. Its copies lack some clones; in the studies checked, an unresolved V gene accounts for under half of them, and the cause for the rest is not known. Across this sample there are approximately 730,000 clones, with over 10% seen only once. The ten biggest clones cover around 0.022% of the sample. Material for sequencing was naive CD4+ T cells from blood. What the cell subset or site label conveys for this sample: true naive CD4+ T cells. These receptors were obtained from a man aged 18 to 35 with type 1 diabetes.

This clone occurred a few times. V is TRBV30 and J is TRBJ1-6, with 7 bases aligning to TRBD1. Trimming cost V 3 bases and J 2 bases; bases outside gene matches: 7. The CDR3 totals 16 residues. Germline V lookup: CDR1 GTSNPN, CDR2 SVGIG (reference sequence). The CDR3 coding sequence is TGTGCCTGGAGCATTCAGGGGGACCCCTATAATTCACCCCTCCACTTT. It encodes CAWSIQGDPYNSPLHF.

This clone was detected a few times. The V call is TRBV4-1, the J call TRBJ1-2, with D possibly matching TRBD1 (6 bases). CDR1 and CDR2 (germline): MGHRA, YSYEKL. The V and J ends lost 1 base and 2 bases respectively, with 20 bases between them. There are 18 residues in the CDR3. CDR3 nucleotide sequence: TGCGCCAGCAGCCAAGGCTTCAGAGCTCAGGGGCGGAACTATGGCTACACCTTC. It codes for CASSQGFRAQGRNYGYTF.

The chain joins TRBV4-1 to TRBJ2-1; either TRBD1 or TRBD2 may fit D (5 bases each). Germline V gives CDR1 MGHRA, CDR2 YSYEKL. The CDR3 sequence is 15 residues long. V was cut by 0 bases and J by 5 bases, with 11 bases left in between. The CDR3 loop is CASSQDPGTHNEQFF. The CDR3 region has the DNA TGCGCCAGCAGCCAAGACCCCGGGACCCACAATGAGCAGTTCTTC.

This clone was detected only a few times. The chain couples TRBV30 to TRBJ1-2; no clear D. V was pared by 6 bases and J by 0 bases, with 23 bases between. This CDR3 contains 17 residues. Germline CDR1 reads GTSNPN; CDR2 reads SVGIG (reference sequence). The CDR3 protein is CACWEAAWENSNYGYTF. The CDR3 DNA reads TGTGCCTGCTGGGAAGCGGCCTGGGAAAATTCTAACTATGGCTACACCTTC.

This sequence joins TRBV7-2 and TRBJ2-2; 8 nucleotides line up with TRBD1. Germline V gene lookup returns CDR1 SGHTA and CDR2 FQGNSA. The CDR3 is 16 amino acids. J gave up 2 bases and V 2 bases, and 4 bases lay outside the gene matches. The CDR3 bases are TGTGCCAGCAGCTTACGACAGGGGCGCAACACCGGGGAGCTGTTTTTT. Protein sequence: CASSLRQGRNTGELFF.

This clone has just a few counts. This chain connects TRBV6-5 to TRBJ2-5, with D possibly TRBD1 on 5 matching bases. CDR3 size: 16 residues. Germline CDR1 reads MNHEY; CDR2 reads SVGAGI. Trimming stripped 0 bases from V and 5 bases from J, with 16 bases between. The CDR3 DNA sequence: TGTGCCAGCAGTTACTCGGGGCAGCCCCAAAGGGAGACCCAGTACTTC. Amino acids: CASSYSGQPQRETQYF.

This clone was seen a few times. CDR3 nucleotide sequence: TGCGCCAGCAGCTTGGTAGGGGGGACGGACACCGGGGAGCTGTTTTTT. It translates to CASSLVGGTDTGELFF. The genes are TRBV5-1 and TRBJ2-2; D may match TRBD1 or TRBD2 (6 bases each). V lost 0 bases and J lost 3, with 12 bases in between. Germline values: CDR1 SGHRS, CDR2 YFSETQ. The CDR3 length is 16 residues.

This clone was observed a few times. This rearrangement joins TRBV9 to TRBJ1-2, with TRBD1 matching over 7 bases. There are 14 residues in the CDR3. J lost 2 bases, V lost 4 bases, and 5 bases had no gene match. CDR1 SGDLS and CDR2 YYNGEE come from the germline V gene. Here the CDR3 reads CASSPMTGNYGYTF. CDR3 coding DNA: TGTGCCAGCAGCCCGATGACAGGGAACTATGGCTACACCTTC.

This clone has only a few counts. The rearrangement links TRBV10-1 to TRBJ2-7, with 7 bases that match TRBD1. Per germline, CDR1 WNHNN and CDR2 SYGVQD (reference sequence). V lost 0 bases and J lost 0; bases outside the gene matches: 8. The CDR3 loop spans 17 amino acids. As DNA, the CDR3 is TGCGCCAGCAGTGAGTCCAGGGGACAGCTCAGCTCCTACGAGCAGTACTTC. Its protein product is CASSESRGQLSSYEQYF.

There are a few counts of this clone. This specimen includes other DNA sequences encoding the same CDR3. The chain couples TRBV29-1 to TRBJ1-5, with a possible D match to TRBD1 (5 bases). The CDR3 has 12 amino acids. V was trimmed by 6 bases and J by 4 bases, leaving 10 bases between them. Germline values: CDR1 SQVTM, CDR2 ANQGSEA. This CDR3 is CSVAGGNQPQHF. CDR3 coding DNA: TGCAGCGTGGCCGGGGGGAATCAGCCCCAGCATTTT.

This clone turned up a few times. The chain is built from TRBV29-1 and TRBJ2-2; TRBD2 matches at 13 bases. The CDR3 spans 14 residues. With V trimmed by 7 bases and J by 5 bases, 4 bases remained unmatched. CDR1 SQVTM and CDR2 ANQGSEA come from the germline V gene. The CDR3 reads CSGGLAGATGELFF. DNA for the CDR3: TGCAGCGGAGGACTAGCGGGGGCTACCGGGGAGCTGTTTTTT.

This clone turned up a few times. Other DNA variants within this sample encode the same CDR3. The rearrangement joins TRBV5-1 to TRBJ2-1; D is ambiguous. Germline V CDR1 and CDR2: SGHRS, YFSETQ. This CDR3 is built from 13 residues. The V end lost 7 bases, the J end lost 1 base, and 9 bases lay between the germline ends. The CDR3 region has the DNA TGCGCCAGCTCTACAGAGTCCTACAATGAGCAGTTCTTC. It specifies CASSTESYNEQFF. Full variable domain (remainder filled in from reference TRBV5-1 and TRBJ2-1): KAGVTQTPRYLIKTRGQQVTLSCSPISGHRSVSWYQQTPGQGLQFLFEYFSETQRNKGNFPGRFSGRQFSNSRSEMNVSTLELGDSALYLCASSTESYNEQFFGPGTRLTVL.

The V call is TRBV10-3, the J call TRBJ1-2; a possible D gene is TRBD1 (6 bases). V was pared by 3 bases and J by 2 bases, with 13 bases between. Germline CDR1 is ENHRY and CDR2 is SYGVKD. CDR3 length: 15 residues. The DNA for the CDR3 is TGTGCCATCAGTGAACCTCAGGGGCCAAACTATGGCTACACCTTC. It yields the protein CAISEPQGPNYGYTF.

The gene calls are TRBV5-4 and TRBJ1-2; D not certain. This CDR3 has 12 amino acids. V lost 4 bases to trimming and J lost 4 bases, with 8 bases between them. In germline, CDR1 is SGHNT, CDR2 YYREEE (reference sequence). The DNA of the CDR3 is TGTGCCAGCAGCACCGCGATCTATGGCTACACCTTC. This encodes CASSTAIYGYTF. The full variable domain, its missing parts supplied by reference TRBV5-4 and TRBJ1-2, is ETGVTQSPTHLIKTRGQQVTLRCSSQSGHNTVSWYQQALGQGPQFIFQYYREEENGRGNFPPRFSGLQFPNYSSELNVNALELDDSALYLCASSTAIYGYTFGSGTRLTVV.

The genes are TRBV15 and TRBJ1-1, with 7 bases identical to TRBD1. The trim removed 5 bases at V and 10 bases at J, leaving 7 bases unmatched. This CDR3 has 12 amino acids. The germline V gene encodes CDR1 LNHNV and CDR2 YYDKDF (reference sequence). In DNA, the CDR3 is TGTGCCACCAGCCGATACAGGGGCGCAGCTTTCTTT. It codes for CATSRYRGAAFF.

This clone has only a few counts. This chain links TRBV6-1 with TRBJ2-7; 11 nucleotides match TRBD2. The CDR3 spans 15 residues. Germline values: CDR1 MNHNS, CDR2 SASEGT. Germline trimming cut 5 bases from V and 0 bases from J; bases unmatched to any gene: 3. This CDR3 is CASSPTSGNSYEQYF. As DNA, the CDR3 is TGTGCCAGCAGTCCGACTAGCGGGAACTCCTACGAGCAGTACTTC.

The J gene is TRBJ2-3, the V gene TRBV27; tentative D call: TRBD1 (6 bases). Germline loops: CDR1 MNHEY, CDR2 SMNVEV (reference sequence). This CDR3 spans 15 amino acids. Trimming removed 6 bases at V and 5 bases at J, with 18 bases between. CDR3 amino acids: CASRPGGGFGDTQYF. CDR3 sequence (DNA): TGTGCCAGCAGACCTGGGGGCGGTTTTGGAGATACGCAGTATTTT.

This clone occurred a few times. The chain is built from TRBV19 and TRBJ1-6, with 7 bases lining up with TRBD1. The CDR3 has 13 amino acids. The germline V gene has CDR1 LNHDA and CDR2 SQIVND (reference sequence). V was pared by 6 bases and J by 5 bases, with 1 base of the junction left unmatched. CDR3 protein: CASRTGNNSPLHF. The CDR3 DNA reads as TGTGCCAGTAGGACAGGGAATAATTCACCCCTCCACTTT.

The J gene is TRBJ1-2, the V gene TRBV6-1, with D unresolved. Germline CDR1 MNHNS, CDR2 SASEGT. Trimming pared 3 bases from V and 5 bases from J, leaving 16 bases between. The CDR3 has 15 residues. This chain's CDR3 is CASSDAGPTPYGYTF. The CDR3 DNA is TGTGCCAGCAGTGATGCGGGCCCGACGCCTTATGGCTACACCTTC.

This chain uses TRBV19 with TRBJ1-6; 7 nucleotides match TRBD1. The CDR3 totals 14 residues. With V trimmed by 5 bases and J by 6 bases, 4 bases remained unmatched. The germline V gene has CDR1 LNHDA and CDR2 SQIVND (reference sequence). Here the CDR3 reads CASSSTGVNSPLHF. The CDR3 DNA reads TGTGCCAGTAGTTCTACAGGGGTTAATTCACCCCTCCACTTT.